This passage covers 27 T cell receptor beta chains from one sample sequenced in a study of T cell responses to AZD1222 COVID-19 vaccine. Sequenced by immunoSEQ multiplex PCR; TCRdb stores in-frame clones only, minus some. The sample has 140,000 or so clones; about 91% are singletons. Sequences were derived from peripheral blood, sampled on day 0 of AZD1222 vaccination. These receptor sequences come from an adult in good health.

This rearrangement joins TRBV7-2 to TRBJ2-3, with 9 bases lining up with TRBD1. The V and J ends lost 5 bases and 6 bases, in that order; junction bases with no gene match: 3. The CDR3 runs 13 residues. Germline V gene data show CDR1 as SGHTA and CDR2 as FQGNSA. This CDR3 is CASSTGQGDTQYF. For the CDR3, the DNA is TGTGCCAGCAGCACCGGACAGGGGGATACGCAGTATTTT.

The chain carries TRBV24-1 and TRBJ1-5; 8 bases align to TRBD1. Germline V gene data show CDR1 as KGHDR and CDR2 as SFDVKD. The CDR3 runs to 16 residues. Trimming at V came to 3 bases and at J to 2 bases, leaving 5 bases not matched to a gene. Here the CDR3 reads CATSDHGQGRNQPQHF. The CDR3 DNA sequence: TGTGCCACCAGTGATCACGGACAGGGCCGCAATCAGCCCCAGCATTTT.

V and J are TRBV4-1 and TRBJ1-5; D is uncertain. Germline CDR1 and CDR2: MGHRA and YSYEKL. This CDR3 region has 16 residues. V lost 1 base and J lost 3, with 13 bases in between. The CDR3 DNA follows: TGCGCCAGCAGCCAAGCCCCGGGAAGAAACAATCAGCCCCAGCATTTT. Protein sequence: CASSQAPGRNNQPQHF.

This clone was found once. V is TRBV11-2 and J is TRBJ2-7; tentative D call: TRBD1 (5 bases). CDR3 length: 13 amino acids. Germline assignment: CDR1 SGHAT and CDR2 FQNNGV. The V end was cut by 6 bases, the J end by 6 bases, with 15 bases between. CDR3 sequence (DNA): TGTGCCAGCAGGCAAGACCAGGGTCGCGAGCAGTACTTC. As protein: CASRQDQGREQYF. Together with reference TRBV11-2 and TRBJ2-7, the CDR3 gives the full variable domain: EAGVAQSPRYKIIEKRQSVAFWCNPISGHATLYWYQQILGQGPKLLIQFQNNGVVDDSQLPKDRFSAERLKGVDSTLKIQPAKLEDSAVYLCASRQDQGREQYFGPGTRLTVT.

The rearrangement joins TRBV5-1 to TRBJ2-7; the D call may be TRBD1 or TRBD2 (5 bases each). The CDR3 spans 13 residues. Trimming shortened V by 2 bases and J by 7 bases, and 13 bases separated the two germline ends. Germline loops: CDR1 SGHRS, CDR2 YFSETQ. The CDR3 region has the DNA TGCGCCAGCAGCTTCGGCCGGGACGGAGAGCAGTACTTC. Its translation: CASSFGRDGEQYF.

In nucleotides, the CDR3 is TGCGCCAGCAGCTTCGCCCAACCGGGACAGGGGCGCGAGCAGTACTTC. Protein product: CASSFAQPGQGREQYF. The gene calls are TRBV5-1 and TRBJ2-7; 10 nucleotides agree with TRBD1. The ends lost 2 bases at V and 6 bases at J; junction bases unmatched: 11. The CDR3 length is 16 residues. Germline values: CDR1 SGHRS, CDR2 YFSETQ.

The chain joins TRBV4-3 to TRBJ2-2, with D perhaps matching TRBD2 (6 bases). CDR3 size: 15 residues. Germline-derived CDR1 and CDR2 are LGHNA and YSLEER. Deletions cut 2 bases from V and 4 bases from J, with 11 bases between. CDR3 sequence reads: CASSQTGGGTGELFF. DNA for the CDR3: TGCGCCAGCAGCCAAACCGGGGGAGGCACCGGGGAGCTGTTTTTT.

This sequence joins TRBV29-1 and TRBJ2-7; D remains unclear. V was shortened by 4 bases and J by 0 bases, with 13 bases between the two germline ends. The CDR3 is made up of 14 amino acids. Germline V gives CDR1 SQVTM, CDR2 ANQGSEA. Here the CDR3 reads CSVGQASSSYEQYF. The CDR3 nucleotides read TGCAGCGTTGGCCAGGCTTCAAGCTCCTACGAGCAGTACTTC.

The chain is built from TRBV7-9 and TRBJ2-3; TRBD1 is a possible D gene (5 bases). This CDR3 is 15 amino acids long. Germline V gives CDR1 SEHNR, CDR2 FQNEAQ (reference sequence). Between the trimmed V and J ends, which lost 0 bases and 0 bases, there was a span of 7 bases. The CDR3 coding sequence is TGTGCCAGCAGCTTAGCGGGGCCTAGCACAGATACGCAGTATTTT. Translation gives CASSLAGPSTDTQYF.

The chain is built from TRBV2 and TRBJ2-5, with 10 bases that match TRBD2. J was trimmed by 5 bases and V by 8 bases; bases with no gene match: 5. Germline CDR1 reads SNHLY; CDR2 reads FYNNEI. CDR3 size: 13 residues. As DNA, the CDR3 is TGTGCCAGCGCTAGCGGGGGTGGGGAGACCCAGTACTTC. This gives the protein CASASGGGETQYF. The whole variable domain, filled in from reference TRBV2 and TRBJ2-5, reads EPEVTQTPSHQVTQMGQEVILRCVPISNHLYFYWYRQILGQKVEFLVSFYNNEISEKSEIFDDQFSVERPDGSNFTLKIRSTKLEDSAMYFCASASGGGETQYFGPGTRLLVL.

Here the CDR3 reads CASSQGTLTYEQYF. CDR3 sequence (DNA): TGTGCCAGCAGTCAAGGGACTCTTACCTACGAGCAGTACTTC. This chain connects TRBV13 to TRBJ2-7; possible D gene TRBD2, 6 bases. V gave up 6 bases and J gave up 2 bases, with 14 bases separating them. CDR1 and CDR2 from the germline V gene are PRHDT and FYEKMQ (reference sequence). The CDR3 has 14 amino acids.

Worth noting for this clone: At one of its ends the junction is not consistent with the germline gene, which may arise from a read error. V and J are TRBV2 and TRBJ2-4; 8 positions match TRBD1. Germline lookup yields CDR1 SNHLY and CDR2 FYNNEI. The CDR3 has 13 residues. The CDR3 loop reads CASSEDRGNIQYF. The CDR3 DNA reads TGTGCCAGCAGCGAAGACAGGGGAAACATTCAGTACTTC. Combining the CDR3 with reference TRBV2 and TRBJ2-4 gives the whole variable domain EPEVTQTPSHQVTQMGQEVILRCVPISNHLYFYWYRQILGQKVEFLVSFYNNEISEKSEIFDDQFSVERPDGSNFTLKIRSTKLEDSAMYFCASSEDRGNIQYFGAGTRLSVL.

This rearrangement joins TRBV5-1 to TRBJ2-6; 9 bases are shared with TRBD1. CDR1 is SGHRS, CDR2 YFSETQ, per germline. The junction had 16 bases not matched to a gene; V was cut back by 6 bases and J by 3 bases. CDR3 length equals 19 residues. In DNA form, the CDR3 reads TGCGCCAGCACCTCCCTGTCCACAGGGGGCGTTGGTGGGGCCAACGTCCTGACTTTC. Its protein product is CASTSLSTGGVGGANVLTF.

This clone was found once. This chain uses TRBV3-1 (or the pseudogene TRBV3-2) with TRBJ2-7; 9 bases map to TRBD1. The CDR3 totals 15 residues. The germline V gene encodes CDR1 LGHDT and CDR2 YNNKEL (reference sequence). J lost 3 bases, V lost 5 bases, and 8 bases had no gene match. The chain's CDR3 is CASSKPGQGVYEQYF. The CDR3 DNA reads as TGTGCCAGCAGCAAACCGGGACAGGGAGTCTACGAGCAGTACTTC.

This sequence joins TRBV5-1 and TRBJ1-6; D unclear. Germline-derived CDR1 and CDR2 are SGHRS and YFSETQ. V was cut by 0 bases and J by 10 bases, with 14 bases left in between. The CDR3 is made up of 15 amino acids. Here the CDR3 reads CASSLVEGWGSPLHF. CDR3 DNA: TGCGCCAGCAGCTTGGTGGAGGGTTGGGGATCACCCCTCCACTTT.

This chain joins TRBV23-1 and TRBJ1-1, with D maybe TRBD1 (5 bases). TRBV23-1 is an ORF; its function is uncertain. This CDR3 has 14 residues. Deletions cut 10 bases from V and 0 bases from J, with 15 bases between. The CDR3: CAIRKTEMNTEAFF. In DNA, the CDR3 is TGCGCCATCAGGAAGACAGAAATGAACACTGAAGCTTTCTTT.

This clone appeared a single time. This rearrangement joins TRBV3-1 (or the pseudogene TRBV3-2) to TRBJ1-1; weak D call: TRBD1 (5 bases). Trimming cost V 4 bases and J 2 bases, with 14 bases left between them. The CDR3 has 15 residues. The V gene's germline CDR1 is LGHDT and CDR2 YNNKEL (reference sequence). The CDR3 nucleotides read TGTGCCAGCAGCCCCCGTGACGGGGGAAACACTGAAGCTTTCTTT. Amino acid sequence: CASSPRDGGNTEAFF.

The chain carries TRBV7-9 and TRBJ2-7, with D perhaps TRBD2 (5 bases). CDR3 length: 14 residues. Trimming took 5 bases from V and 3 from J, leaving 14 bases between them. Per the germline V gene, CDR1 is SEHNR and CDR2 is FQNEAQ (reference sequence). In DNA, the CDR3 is TGTGCCAGCAGCCCAAGGACTGACCGCTACGAGCAGTACTTC. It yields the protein CASSPRTDRYEQYF.

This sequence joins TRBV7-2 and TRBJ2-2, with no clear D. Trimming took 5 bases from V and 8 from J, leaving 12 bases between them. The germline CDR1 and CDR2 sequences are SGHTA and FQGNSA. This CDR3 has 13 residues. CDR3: CASSMAGPGELFF. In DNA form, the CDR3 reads TGTGCCAGCAGCATGGCAGGTCCTGGGGAGCTGTTTTTT.

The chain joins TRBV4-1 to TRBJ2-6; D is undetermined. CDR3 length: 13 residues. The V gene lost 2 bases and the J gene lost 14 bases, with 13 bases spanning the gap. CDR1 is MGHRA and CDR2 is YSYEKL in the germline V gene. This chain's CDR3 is CASSQRILALLTF. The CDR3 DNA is TGCGCCAGCAGCCAAAGAATCTTGGCGCTCCTGACTTTC.

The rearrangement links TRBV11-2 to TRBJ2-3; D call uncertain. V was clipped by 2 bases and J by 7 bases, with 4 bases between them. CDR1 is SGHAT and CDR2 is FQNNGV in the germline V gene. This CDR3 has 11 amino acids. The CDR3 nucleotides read TGTGCCAGCAGCTTACAAAATACGCAGTATTTT. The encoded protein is CASSLQNTQYF. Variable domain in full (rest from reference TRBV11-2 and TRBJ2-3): EAGVAQSPRYKIIEKRQSVAFWCNPISGHATLYWYQQILGQGPKLLIQFQNNGVVDDSQLPKDRFSAERLKGVDSTLKIQPAKLEDSAVYLCASSLQNTQYFGPGTRLTVL.

DNA for the CDR3: TGTGCCAGCAGCTTAGGGACAGTAGCGAACTACGAGCAGTACTTC. Its protein product is CASSLGTVANYEQYF. The rearrangement links TRBV7-9 to TRBJ2-7, with D maybe TRBD1 (6 bases). Germline V gene data show CDR1 as SEHNR and CDR2 as FQNEAQ (reference sequence). V was shortened by 1 base and J by 3 bases, with 13 bases between the two germline ends. The CDR3 is made up of 15 amino acids.

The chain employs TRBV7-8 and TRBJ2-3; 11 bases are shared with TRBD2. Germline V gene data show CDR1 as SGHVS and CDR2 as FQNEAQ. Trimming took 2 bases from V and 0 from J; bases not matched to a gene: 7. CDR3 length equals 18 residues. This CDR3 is CASSLRASGGPSTDTQYF. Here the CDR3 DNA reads TGTGCCAGCAGCTTAAGGGCTAGCGGGGGGCCTAGCACAGATACGCAGTATTTT.

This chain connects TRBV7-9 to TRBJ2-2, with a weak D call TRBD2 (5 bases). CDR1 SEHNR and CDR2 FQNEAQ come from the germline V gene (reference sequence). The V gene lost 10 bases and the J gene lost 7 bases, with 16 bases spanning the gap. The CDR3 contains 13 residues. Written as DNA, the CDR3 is TGTGCCAACCTAGCCCCTGGTAGCGGGGAGCTGTTTTTT. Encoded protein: CANLAPGSGELFF.

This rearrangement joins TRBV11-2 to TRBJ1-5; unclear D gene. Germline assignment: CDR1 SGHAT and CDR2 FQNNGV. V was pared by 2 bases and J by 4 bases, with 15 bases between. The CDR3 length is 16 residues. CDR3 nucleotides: TGTGCCAGCAGCTTATCGAGGGCGAGGAGGAATCAGCCCCAGCATTTT. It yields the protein CASSLSRARRNQPQHF.

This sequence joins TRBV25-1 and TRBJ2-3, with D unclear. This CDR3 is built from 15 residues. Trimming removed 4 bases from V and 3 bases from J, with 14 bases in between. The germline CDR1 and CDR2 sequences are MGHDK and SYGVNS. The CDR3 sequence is CASSGPSRTTDTQYF. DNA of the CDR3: TGTGCCAGCAGTGGGCCGAGTCGAACAACAGATACGCAGTATTTT.

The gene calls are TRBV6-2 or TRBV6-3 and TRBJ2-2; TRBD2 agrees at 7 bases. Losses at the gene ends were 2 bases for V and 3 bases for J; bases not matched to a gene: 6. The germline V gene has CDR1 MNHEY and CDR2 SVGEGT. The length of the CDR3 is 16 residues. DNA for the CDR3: TGTGCCAGCAGTTACGGCGGGGGACCTTACACCGGGGAGCTGTTTTTT. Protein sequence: CASSYGGGPYTGELFF.